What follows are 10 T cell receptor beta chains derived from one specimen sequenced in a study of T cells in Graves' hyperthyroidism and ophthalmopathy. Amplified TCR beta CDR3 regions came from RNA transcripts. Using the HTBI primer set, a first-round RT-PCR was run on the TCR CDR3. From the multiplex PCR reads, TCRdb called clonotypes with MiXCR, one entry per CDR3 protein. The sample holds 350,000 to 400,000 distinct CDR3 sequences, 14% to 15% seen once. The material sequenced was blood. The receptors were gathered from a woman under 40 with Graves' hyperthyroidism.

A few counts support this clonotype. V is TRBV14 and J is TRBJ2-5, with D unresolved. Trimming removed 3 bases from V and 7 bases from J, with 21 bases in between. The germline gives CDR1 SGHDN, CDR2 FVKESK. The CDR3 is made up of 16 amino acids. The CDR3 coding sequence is TGTGCCAGCAGCCAGACGGCCGTGGCAAACCTTGGGACCCAGTACTTC. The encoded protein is CASSQTAVANLGTQYF.

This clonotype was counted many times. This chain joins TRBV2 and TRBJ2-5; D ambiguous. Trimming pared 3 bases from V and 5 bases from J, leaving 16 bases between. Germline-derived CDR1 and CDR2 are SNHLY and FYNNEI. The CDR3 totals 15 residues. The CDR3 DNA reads TGTGCCAGCAGTGAGGTTGGCGCCCCTGGGGAGACCCAGTACTTC. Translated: CASSEVGAPGETQYF.

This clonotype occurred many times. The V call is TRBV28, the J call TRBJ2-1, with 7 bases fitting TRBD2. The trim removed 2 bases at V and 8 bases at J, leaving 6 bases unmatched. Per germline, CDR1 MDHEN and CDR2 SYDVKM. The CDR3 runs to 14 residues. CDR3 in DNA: TGTGCCAGCAGTTTAATGCGGGAGTACCATGAGCAGTTCTTC. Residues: CASSLMREYHEQFF.

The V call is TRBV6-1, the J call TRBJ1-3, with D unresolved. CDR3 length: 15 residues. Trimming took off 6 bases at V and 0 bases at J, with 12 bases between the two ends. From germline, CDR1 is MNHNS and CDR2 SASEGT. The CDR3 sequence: CASSRGPYSGNTIYF. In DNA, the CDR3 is TGTGCCAGCAGCCGAGGACCGTACTCTGGAAACACCATATATTTT.

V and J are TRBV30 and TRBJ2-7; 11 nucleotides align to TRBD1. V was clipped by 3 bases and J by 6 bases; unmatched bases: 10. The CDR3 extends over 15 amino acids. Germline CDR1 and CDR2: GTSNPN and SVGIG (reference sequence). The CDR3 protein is CAWSGQGAMKFEQYF. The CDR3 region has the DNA TGTGCCTGGAGCGGACAGGGGGCTATGAAGTTCGAGCAGTACTTC.

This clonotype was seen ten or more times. CDR3 loop: CSARKSRNRDHQPQHF. In DNA form, the CDR3 reads TGCAGTGCTAGAAAATCCCGAAACAGGGATCATCAGCCCCAGCATTTT. The chain couples TRBV20-1 to TRBJ1-5; weak D call: TRBD1 (6 bases). V lost 2 bases, J lost 5 bases, and 19 bases lay in between. The CDR3 sequence is 16 residues long. Germline assignment: CDR1 DFQATT and CDR2 SNEGSKA (reference sequence).

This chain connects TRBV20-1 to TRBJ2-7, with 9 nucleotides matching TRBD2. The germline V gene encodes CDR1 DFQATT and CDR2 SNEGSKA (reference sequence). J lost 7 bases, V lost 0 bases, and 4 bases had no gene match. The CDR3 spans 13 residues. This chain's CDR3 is CSARDQAGGEQYF. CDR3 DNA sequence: TGCAGTGCTAGAGATCAGGCGGGAGGGGAGCAGTACTTC.

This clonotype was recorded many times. CDR3 in DNA: TGTGCCAGCTCACCTGCAGGGATTCGCGGGCTCTACGAGCAGTACTTC. It translates to CASSPAGIRGLYEQYF. V usage is TRBV18 and J usage is TRBJ2-7, with D tentatively TRBD1 or TRBD2 (5 bases each). The CDR3 runs to 16 residues. Germline V gene data show CDR1 as KGHSH and CDR2 as LQKENI. The V end lost 3 bases, the J end lost 3 bases, and 18 bases lay between the germline ends.

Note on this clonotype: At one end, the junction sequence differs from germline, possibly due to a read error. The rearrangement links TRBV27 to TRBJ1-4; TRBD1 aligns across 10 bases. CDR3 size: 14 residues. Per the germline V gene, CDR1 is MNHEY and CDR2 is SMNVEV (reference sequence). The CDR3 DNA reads TGTGCCAGCAGAGACAGGGGGCTTAATGAAGAACTGTTTTTT. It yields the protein CASRDRGLNEELFF.

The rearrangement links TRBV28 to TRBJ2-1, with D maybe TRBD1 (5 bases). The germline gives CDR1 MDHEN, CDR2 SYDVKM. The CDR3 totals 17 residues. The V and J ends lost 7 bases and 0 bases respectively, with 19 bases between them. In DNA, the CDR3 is TGTGCCAGCACCCCAACCAGGTCGGACACCTCCTACAATGAGCAGTTCTTC. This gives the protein CASTPTRSDTSYNEQFF.